Presented here are 27 T cell receptor beta chains from one specimen sequenced in a study of cytomegalovirus exposure and HLA in healthy donors. Primers: 60 Vbeta forward and 13 Jbeta reverse. Generated by immunoSEQ multiplex PCR, the TCRdb table keeps only in-frame clones and is missing some. Here the sample spans about 170,000 clones, roughly 60% being singletons. Sequenced sample: PBMCs. These receptors were obtained from a man aged 35-49 years in good health and CMV-seronegative.

The CDR3 loop is CAAGVGIGSPLHF. Here the CDR3 DNA reads TGTGCGGCGGGGGTGGGTATCGGCTCACCCCTCCACTTT. The chain carries TRBV6-1 and TRBJ1-6; maybe TRBD1 (5 bases). The germline V gene encodes CDR1 MNHNS and CDR2 SASEGT. This CDR3 is built from 13 residues.

This chain joins TRBV19 and TRBJ2-7; tentative D call: TRBD1 (6 bases). The CDR3 length is 14 residues. Germline V gene data show CDR1 as LNHDA and CDR2 as SQIVND (reference sequence). V lost 3 bases, J lost 5 bases, and 14 bases lay in between. In DNA, the CDR3 is TGTGCCAGTAGTATCACCGGGACAAGCGACGAGCAGTACTTC. It yields the protein CASSITGTSDEQYF.

The gene calls are TRBV7-2 and TRBJ2-5, with a possible D match to TRBD2 (5 bases). With 7 bases removed from V and 5 bases from J, the gap between germline ends came to 17 bases. Germline-derived CDR1 and CDR2 are SGHTA and FQGNSA. The CDR3 has 14 residues. CDR3 nucleotide sequence: TGTGCCAGCACCCTGGAGAGGGTACGGGAGACCCAGTACTTC. Its translation: CASTLERVRETQYF.

V gene TRBV7-9 combines with J gene TRBJ1-2, with a tentative D call TRBD1 (6 bases). Trimming took 1 base from V and 3 from J, leaving 9 bases between them. This CDR3 region has 14 residues. The germline V gene has CDR1 SEHNR and CDR2 FQNEAQ (reference sequence). The CDR3 DNA is TGTGCCAGCAGCTTAGGGTCAGGGGACTATGGCTACACCTTC. Encoded protein: CASSLGSGDYGYTF.

V usage is TRBV20-1 and J usage is TRBJ2-5, with 7 bases fitting TRBD1. Germline trimming cut 6 bases from V and 5 bases from J; bases unmatched to any gene: 3. The CDR3 extends over 11 amino acids. CDR1 is DFQATT, CDR2 SNEGSKA, per germline (reference sequence). DNA of the CDR3: TGCAGTGCCGACAGGGAGGAGACCCAGTACTTC. Translating it yields CSADREETQYF.

This clone was seen a handful of times. This rearrangement joins TRBV7-9 to TRBJ2-7, with 8 bases aligning to TRBD1. Germline V gene lookup returns CDR1 SEHNR and CDR2 FQNEAQ (reference sequence). Trimming at V came to 1 base and at J to 5 bases, leaving 7 bases not matched to a gene. This CDR3 contains 15 residues. The chain's CDR3 is CASSLVTDRAHEQYF. CDR3 sequence (DNA): TGTGCCAGCAGCTTAGTGACGGACAGGGCCCACGAGCAGTACTTC.

The genes are TRBV5-4 and TRBJ2-3, with D unresolved. V was pared by 4 bases and J by 3 bases, with 9 bases between. CDR3 length: 13 amino acids. Germline assignment: CDR1 SGHNT and CDR2 YYREEE (reference sequence). CDR3 DNA sequence: TGTGCCAGCAGCCATGGGCGTACAGATACGCAGTATTTT. Protein sequence: CASSHGRTDTQYF.

This clone showed up just a few times. This sequence joins TRBV30 and TRBJ2-7, with 7 bases matching TRBD2. The CDR3 runs 11 residues. Germline V lookup: CDR1 GTSNPN, CDR2 SVGIG (reference sequence). V lost 7 bases, J lost 4 bases, and 4 bases stayed unmatched. The CDR3 nucleotides are TGTGCCTTGCGGGAGCGATACGAGCAGTACTTC. Translating it yields CALRERYEQYF.

This chain links TRBV14 with TRBJ1-6; D perhaps matches TRBD1 (6 bases). This CDR3 contains 18 residues. Germline loops: CDR1 SGHDN, CDR2 FVKESK. Trimming removed 2 bases from V and 0 bases from J, with 14 bases in between. The CDR3 nucleotides read TGTGCCAGCAGCCAACAAGACAGGACGAGCTCCTATAATTCACCCCTCCACTTT. It is translated as CASSQQDRTSSYNSPLHF.

This clone was seen more than once but under ten times. The chain couples TRBV11-2 to TRBJ2-1; 9 bases match TRBD2. Per germline, CDR1 SGHAT and CDR2 FQNNGV. CDR3 length: 15 amino acids. Trimming removed 5 bases from V and 7 bases from J; junction bases left unmatched: 9. Written as DNA, the CDR3 is TGTGCCAGCAGCCCCTTCGCGGGAGGGAGAAATGAGCAGTTCTTC. As protein: CASSPFAGGRNEQFF.

The rearrangement uses TRBV11-1 and TRBJ2-2, with TRBD2 matching over 11 bases. Germline CDR1 reads SGHAT; CDR2 reads FQDESV (reference sequence). V trimming: 5 bases; J trimming: 5 bases; junction bases outside the gene matches: 7. This CDR3 has 16 amino acids. The DNA of the CDR3 is TGTGCCAGCAGCCCTACTAGCGGGGGACCTACCGGGGAGCTGTTTTTT. Amino acids: CASSPTSGGPTGELFF.

Comment on this clone: Other DNA sequences within the sample encode an identical CDR3. The J gene is TRBJ2-7, the V gene TRBV15; 7 positions agree with TRBD1. The CDR3 consists of 16 residues. J lost 0 bases, V lost 4 bases, and 9 bases had no gene match. Germline V gene lookup returns CDR1 LNHNV and CDR2 YYDKDF (reference sequence). As DNA, the CDR3 is TGTGCCACCAGCAAGTTTAAGGGACAGTTCTCCTACGAGCAGTACTTC. Amino acids: CATSKFKGQFSYEQYF.

This rearrangement joins TRBV6-4 to TRBJ2-1; D perhaps matches TRBD2 (6 bases). Germline V gene data show CDR1 as MRHNA and CDR2 as SNTAGT. This CDR3 region has 17 residues. Trimming cost V 6 bases and J 4 bases, with 22 bases left between them. CDR3 in DNA: TGTGCCAGCAGCGGCCCGATAACAGCGGGTTTTTACAATGAGCAGTTCTTC. It yields the protein CASSGPITAGFYNEQFF.

The rearrangement joins TRBV5-1 to TRBJ1-1; a possible D gene is TRBD1 (5 bases). The V gene's germline CDR1 is SGHRS and CDR2 YFSETQ. The V end was cut by 3 bases, the J end by 4 bases, with 19 bases between. This CDR3 comprises 16 residues. DNA of the CDR3: TGCGCCAGCAGCTCACGAACCGCAGGGCGGGGCACTGAAGCTTTCTTT. Its translation: CASSSRTAGRGTEAFF. The whole variable domain, remainder taken from reference TRBV5-1 and TRBJ1-1, is KAGVTQTPRYLIKTRGQQVTLSCSPISGHRSVSWYQQTPGQGLQFLFEYFSETQRNKGNFPGRFSGRQFSNSRSEMNVSTLELGDSALYLCASSSRTAGRGTEAFFGQGTRLTVV.

The V and J genes are TRBV7-6 and TRBJ2-7; 9 nucleotides match TRBD1. There are 16 residues in the CDR3. Germline V gene data show CDR1 as SGHVS and CDR2 as FNYEAQ. J was trimmed by 2 bases and V by 3 bases; bases with no gene match: 8. The CDR3 reads CASSLSSGTGPYEQYF. The CDR3 bases are TGTGCCAGCAGCTTGTCATCCGGGACAGGGCCCTACGAGCAGTACTTC.

The rearrangement uses TRBV28 and TRBJ2-1, with unresolved D. The CDR3 contains 12 residues. V lost 3 bases and J 8 bases, leaving 8 bases between the germline ends. The germline V gene has CDR1 MDHEN and CDR2 SYDVKM. The CDR3 bases are TGTGCCAGCAGTTTCCCCAGGTATGAGCAGTTCTTC. This codes for CASSFPRYEQFF.

A few counts support this clone. The chain recombines TRBV7-2 with TRBJ2-1; the match to TRBD1 covers 7 bases. This CDR3 region has 15 residues. Germline lookup yields CDR1 SGHTA and CDR2 FQGNSA. V lost 3 bases, J lost 1 base, and 3 bases stayed unmatched. The CDR3 nucleotides read TGTGCCAGCAGCTTTGAGACAGGGTCCTACAATGAGCAGTTCTTC. Translation gives CASSFETGSYNEQFF.

The rearrangement uses TRBV12-2 and TRBJ1-1; the table's D call, TRBD1, was not checked against the DNA. TRBV12-2 is an annotated pseudogene. The CDR3 spans 17 residues. The chain's CDR3 is CASRLGPGHQMNTEAFF. The CDR3, as DNA: TGTGCAAGTCGCTTAGGCCCGGGACACCAAATGAACACTGAAGCTTTCTTT.

A few counts support this clone. The V gene is TRBV30, the J gene TRBJ1-6; the match to TRBD1 covers 10 bases. Germline V lookup: CDR1 GTSNPN, CDR2 SVGIG (reference sequence). The CDR3 loop spans 15 amino acids. J was trimmed by 10 bases and V by 0 bases; bases with no gene match: 6. The CDR3 protein is CAWSVRDRGGSPLHF. The CDR3, as DNA: TGTGCCTGGAGTGTACGGGACAGGGGAGGGTCACCCCTCCACTTT.

Concerning this clone itself: An end of the junction does not agree with germline; a read error may underlie this. The V call is TRBV7-7, the J call TRBJ2-2, with D hard to call. The CDR3 is 13 residues long. CDR1 SSHAT and CDR2 FNYEAQ come from the germline V gene (reference sequence). This chain's CDR3 is CASSLELTGELFF. The CDR3 region has the DNA TGTGCTAGCAGCTTAGAATTAACCGGGGAGCTGTTTTTT.

The chain carries TRBV7-9 and TRBJ2-3; 7 bases are shared with TRBD1. Germline CDR1 and CDR2: SEHNR and FQNEAQ (reference sequence). V lost 5 bases and J lost 0; bases outside the gene matches: 5. The CDR3 spans 15 residues. CDR3 bases: TGTGCCAGCAGCCAAACAGGGGCTAGCACAGATACGCAGTATTTT. Translation gives CASSQTGASTDTQYF.

This clone was found once. The chain employs TRBV6-6 and TRBJ1-4, with 9 bases lining up with TRBD1. This CDR3 is built from 16 residues. Germline CDR1 MNHNY, CDR2 SVGAGI (reference sequence). V was clipped by 6 bases and J by 5 bases; unmatched bases: 10. CDR3 sequence: CASSPGQGQGNEKLFF. CDR3 sequence (DNA): TGTGCCAGCAGCCCGGGACAGGGTCAGGGGAATGAAAAACTGTTTTTT.

This clone turned up a few times. CDR3 protein: CASSIDLRSWMGGLARNQPQHF. The CDR3 bases are TGTGCCAGTAGTATAGATCTAAGGTCCTGGATGGGAGGGTTGGCACGCAATCAGCCCCAGCATTTT. This chain links TRBV19 with TRBJ1-5; unclear D gene. Germline lookup yields CDR1 LNHDA and CDR2 SQIVND (reference sequence). V dropped 0 bases and J dropped 2 bases, with 29 bases sitting between them. There are 22 residues in the CDR3. Looking up the rest from reference TRBV19 and TRBJ1-5 gives the full variable domain: DGGITQSPKYLFRKEGQNVTLSCEQNLNHDAMYWYRQDPGQGLRLIYYSQIVNDFQKGDIAEGYSVSREKKESFPLTVTSAQKNPTAFYLCASSIDLRSWMGGLARNQPQHFGDGTRLSIL.

This clone appeared once. This CDR3 reads CAILDRRSDTGELFF. Here the CDR3 DNA reads TGTGCCATCTTAGACAGACGATCGGATACCGGGGAGCTGTTTTTT. The gene calls are TRBV10-3 and TRBJ2-2; maybe TRBD1 (5 bases). This CDR3 spans 15 amino acids. Germline V gives CDR1 ENHRY, CDR2 SYGVKD. V lost 8 bases to trimming and J lost 5 bases, with 18 bases between them.

This clone has only a few counts. The CDR3 loop reads CAWSGGDTGELFF. For the CDR3, the DNA is TGTGCCTGGAGTGGGGGGGACACCGGGGAGCTGTTTTTT. The V call is TRBV30, the J call TRBJ2-2; the D gene is possibly TRBD2 (6 bases). CDR3 size: 13 residues. Germline V gene sequence: CDR1 GTSNPN, CDR2 SVGIG (reference sequence). The ends were cut back, 1 base at V and 3 bases at J, with 6 bases in the middle.

The J gene is TRBJ2-5, the V gene TRBV5-4; D ambiguous. Germline V CDR1 and CDR2: SGHNT, YYREEE (reference sequence). V was pared by 5 bases and J by 5 bases, with 19 bases between. The CDR3 spans 15 residues. The CDR3 DNA is TGTGCCAGCAGACTCCTAACGGGTACCCGGGAGACCCAGTACTTC. As protein: CASRLLTGTRETQYF.

This sequence joins TRBV19 and TRBJ2-7; 8 nucleotides align to TRBD1. The length of the CDR3 is 15 residues. V lost 5 bases, J lost 4 bases, and 10 bases stayed unmatched. Germline V gene sequence: CDR1 LNHDA, CDR2 SQIVND (reference sequence). CDR3 sequence reads: CASSAKPGGPYEQYF. In DNA form, the CDR3 reads TGTGCCAGTAGTGCCAAACCAGGGGGCCCTTACGAGCAGTACTTC.